The present T cell receptor beta chain was sequenced within a study of T cells in Graves' hyperthyroidism and ophthalmopathy. Overall study context: Peripheral blood specimens were obtained at initial diagnosis, prior to any treatment.

The CDR3 length is 13 residues. From germline, CDR1 is ENHRY and CDR2 SYGVKD. J was trimmed by 4 bases and V by 8 bases; bases with no gene match: 3. This clonotype was counted only a few times. Regions amplified from RNA transcripts were the TCR beta CDR3 regions. A first-round RT-PCR of the TCR CDR3 used the HTBI primer set. TCRdb fed the multiplex PCR reads into MiXCR, producing one record per CDR3 protein. This table has roughly 530,000 distinct CDR3 sequences, 15% to 20% appearing once. The study left out patients who had uncontrolled infection, other autoimmune disease, pregnancy or lactation. The PBMCs had their origin in 10 ml of fresh peripheral blood.

The TCR comes from a woman between 18 and 29 years old with Graves' ophthalmopathy. The V call is TRBV10-3, the J call TRBJ2-5; 11 nucleotides align to TRBD2. Source material: blood. CDR3 protein: CAIGGTSGETQYF. CDR3 nucleotides: TGTGCCATCGGGGGGACTAGCGGAGAGACCCAGTACTTC.